This TCR beta chain was captured in a study of blood T cells in healthy people across ages (dated by TCRdb to between 2014 and 2017). About the study as a whole: In model experiments, template switching captured roughly one uniquely barcoded TCR beta cDNA molecule for every two T cells. The donors were split into four age groups: young (average about 15 years), middle-aged (roughly 39), aged (about 56) and long-lived (over 75). To track age-related changes in TCR beta repertoire diversity, the study relied on deep sequencing normalized with unique cDNA molecular identifiers. The study analyzed two additional independent replicas of 1 million unique cDNA reads from the same blood draw for two donors, one aged 18 to 30 and one aged 80 or older. To avoid experimental bias, donors of different ages were spread randomly across the sequencing lanes.

To prepare the library, 5' RACE was applied. Sequencing instrument: Illumina HiSeq 2500. The second PCR ran for about 7 to 11 cycles and used a J-beta primer mix along with a sample-barcoded 5' primer. Each TCR beta cDNA molecule received a unique molecular identifier from a template-switch 5' adaptor carrying 12 random nucleotides. At least 2.5 million CDR3-containing paired-end reads were obtained from each sample. First-strand cDNA synthesis was performed from all RNA using the Mint cDNA synthesis kit, with priming by a TRBC-specific oligonucleotide. Following uracil-DNA glycosylase treatment, all cDNA underwent a first 18-cycle PCR with the universal primers M1SS and BC2_uni_R. In the source study's methods: For normalization, 1 million high-quality reads, each with a distinct molecular identifier, were randomly selected from each sample. Reads sharing molecular identifiers were discarded rather than binned into consensus sequences. MiTCR, run with a Q25 quality threshold and the strictest error-elimination algorithm, handled CDR3 identification, clonotype clustering and error correction. A nonparametric unseen species model using Euler transformation provided a lower-bound estimate of total TCR beta diversity. TCRdb trimmed the raw reads at Q25, called clones with MiXCR and kept productive beta chains. All rows with the same CDR3 protein become a single entry with the most common DNA and genes. None of the V and J calls come from the authors' own analysis; TCRdb made them. Across this sample there are fewer than 1,000,000 distinct CDR3 sequences, with 46% seen only once. The ten top clones hold 18% of the sample.

What the authors observed across the whole study: Because donor CMV infection status was unknown, age-related changes in expanded clonotypes were potentially confounded. Observed TCR beta diversity per million T cells fell roughly linearly with age, and a significant reduction was already apparent by age around 40. The long-lived group showed more naive CD4+ T cells, fewer expanded clones and increased TCR diversity than the aged group, suggesting age selection. Total diversity estimates from one million sequenced T cells were considered lower bounds and underestimates. There was a strong correlation between observed TCR beta diversity and the percentage of naive T cells measured by flow cytometry. Because profiling used bulk unsorted PBMCs, naive and antigen-experienced compartments could not be compared conclusively.

From cysteine to phenylalanine, the CDR3 is 14 amino acids long. The only DNA kept is the CDR3, 42 bases in frame from the first base. V gives up 4 bases and J gives up 10 bases, and the segment between their germline ends measures 20 bases. CDR1 and CDR2 were assigned from the germline V gene (reference sequence) as DFQATT and SNEGSKA. The 40 or so donors, aged 6 to 90 years, were systemically healthy Caucasian individuals from Russia. Roughly 11 milliliters of peripheral blood were drawn from each donor into EDTA-treated Vacutainer tubes. Ficoll-Paque density-gradient centrifugation was used to isolate PBMCs, with at least 7 million per sample. Total RNA was extracted from PBMCs with Trizol reagent, with at least 6 micrograms obtained per sample. The percentages of naive CD45RAhigh/CD27high T cells were determined by flow cytometry on a PBMC aliquot from every donor. Worth noting for this clonotype: It lacks a known antigen. Base quality data are lacking; no much larger clone is found one base away.

This chain joins TRBV20-1 to TRBJ2-1, with the D segment possibly TRBD1 or TRBD2, each aligning over 5 bases. Sequencing was carried out using blood. This sequence was found in a man older than 75 in good health. The CDR3 in this case is CSAKEGTRGNEQFF. The sequenced DNA is TGCAGTGCTAAGGAAGGGACCCGAGGAAACGAGCAGTTCTTC.